This TCR beta chain was recovered during a study of blood T cell repertoires in COVID-19 (dated by TCRdb to the early 2020s). Regarding the research as a whole: Collaborator samples came from the United States, Italy and Spain and covered acute and convalescent phases of COVID-19. The material from the prospective study consisted of cDNA or gDNA derived from T cells, B-cell-depleted T cells, or PBMCs. Where HLA class I and class II types were available, the types were taken from metadata supplied by the sample provider, not from assay-based typing. The dataset comprised deeply sampled blood TCRbeta repertoires from subjects exposed to, actively infected with, or recovered from COVID-19. Nearly every sample came with metadata listing a de-identified subject ID, COVID-19 status, age in years and sex. Samples came from the ongoing ImmuneRACE study (first 160 participants) plus 1,254 subjects from 6 global collaborators. The repertoires were released in a freely available public database intended as a resource for research on the immune response to SARS-CoV-2.

A remark on this clone: No antigen is known for it. No base-level quality is on record; no much larger clone is a single base apart.

Participants in the prospective study were enrolled through a virtual design, were aged roughly 18 to 90 years, and lived in 24 United States geographic areas. Cohort assignment in the prospective study relied on participant-reported clinical history from a screening survey and a study questionnaire. ImmuneRACE Cohort 3 recovered participants were defined by two consecutive negative NP/OP PCR tests, healthcare professional clearance, or symptom resolution. In the prospective study, mobile phlebotomists collected whole blood, serum and a nasopharyngeal or oropharyngeal swab from each participant. Participants in the prospective study had the option to provide additional blood draws and questionnaires over a 2-month period. Before DNA extraction, prospective study blood samples were shipped either frozen or at room temperature. V sheds 6 bases and J sheds 4 bases, leaving 12 bases between their ends. The CDR3 contains 13 residues, cysteine and phenylalanine counted. The CDR3 DNA has 39 bases and is translated from base 1. The germline V gene gives CDR1 as KGHSH and CDR2 as LQKENI.

TCRbeta CDR3 regions were amplified from genomic DNA using the immunoSEQ Assay, a bias-controlled multiplex PCR. In the source study's methods: The number of nucleated cells in each sample was estimated from the amplification of reference gene primers within the assay. To quantify the absolute abundance of each unique TCRbeta CDR3 rearrangement, sequence reads were collapsed and filtered. For each sample, productive Simpson clonality was calculated as the square root of Simpson's diversity index over productive rearrangements. Held by TCRdb, this immuneACCESS table contains in-frame sequences only and omits some clones. Under half of the omission traces to an unresolved V gene where checked; the cause of the rest is unknown. V and J calls and clone size are copied from that table; D and trimming were computed from the DNA. This sample comprises around 280,000 clones, roughly 89% of them detected only once. 6% to 7% of the sample lies in the top ten.

Results and caveats for the whole study, not just this receptor: Clinical and demographic metadata were provided uncurated, with the amount varying by source and participant.

Input material: PBMCs or T cells enriched from blood (not recorded which). The receptor's source is a woman aged 40 to 50 who had recovered from COVID-19. The sequence links TRBV18 to TRBJ2-5, with an unclear D gene assignment. The DNA reads as follows: TGTGCCAGCTCCCCCAATACGGGAGAGACCCAGTACTTC. Its protein reads: CASSPNTGETQYF.